This TCR beta chain was observed in a study of immune reconstitution after stem cell transplant in scleroderma (dated by TCRdb to about 2017). The library was obtained by RT-PCR. The sequencer was an Illumina MiSeq. TCRdb reprocessing: public reads trimmed at Q25 with fastp, clones called with MiXCR, in-frame beta chains kept. Rows are unified per CDR3 protein, each entry keeping the most common DNA and genes. In all, the sample holds nearly 750 distinct CDR3 sequences, and 8.5% of those were seen once. The top ten hold roughly 30% of the sample. Cut back by 4 bases and 7 bases, the V and J ends lie 22 bases apart. The CDR3 numbers 15 residues from cysteine through phenylalanine. This entry keeps only the CDR3 DNA: 45 bases, framed from base 1. Sequences SQVTM (CDR1) and ANQGSEA (CDR2) are obtained from the germline V gene. Taking its sample share into account, this clonotype is medium-sized (0.01 to 0.1%). The antigen it binds to is not known. Per-nucleotide qualities are absent, and no much larger clonotype sits a single base away.

The V and J segments used are TRBV29-1 and TRBJ1-1; tentative D gene TRBD1, with 5 bases matching. The sample was taken before or after autologous hematopoietic stem cell transplantation (not recorded which). The clonotype was recovered from a male donor with systemic sclerosis. The CDR3 amino acid sequence is: CSVGLLGRTTGEAFF. The sequenced DNA: TGCAGCGTTGGACTGCTGGGCAGAACAACAGGTGAAGCTTTCTTT.